This TCR beta chain was documented in a study of CD8+ T cells in alopecia areata. Extracted from the samples, RNA was reverse transcribed into cDNA to serve as the sequencing template. Measured with immunoSEQ multiplex PCR; TCRdb has only the in-frame clones, and not every one. Of some 240,000 clones listed, around three fifths are singletons. This clone has a handful of counts. Its target is not known. Study-level results: Sharing of TCRs across patients appeared less clear than in mice, possibly for HLA-related reasons.

The germline V and J ends were trimmed by 4 bases and 2 bases, with 15 bases remaining between them. CDR3 size: 16 residues. Germline loops: CDR1 SGHRS, CDR2 YFSETQ. The source of this sequence is a human donor with alopecia areata. The rearrangement links TRBV5-1 to TRBJ2-2; D might be TRBD1 or TRBD2, each matching 5 bases. This sample comprised CD4+ T cells sorted from blood, obtained at week 0. In DNA form, the CDR3 reads TGCGCCAGCAGCATTCCGGGACCGGACAACACCGGGGAGCTGTTTTTT. It specifies CASSIPGPDNTGELFF.